This TCR beta chain was retrieved from a study of memory CD4+ T cells and cytomegalovirus serostatus. At the level of the study: Of the healthy Belgian adults, roughly ten were CMV seropositive and about 24 seronegative. Study-level findings and limits: The CMV-associated TCR signature appears largely within the CD4+ memory repertoire.

The sort gate was single viable CD3+CD4+CD8-CD45RO+ cells for memory CD4+ T cells. Donors' CMV status reflects serum IgG against pp150, pp28, p38, p52. Positive selection with CD4 microbeads enriched total CD4+ T cells. CDR1 LGHNT and CDR2 FRNRAP come from the germline V gene. Germline trimming cut 4 bases from V and 4 bases from J; bases unmatched to any gene: 6. There are 14 residues in the CDR3. As to this clone: Its target is unknown.

Repertoires were generated with immunoSEQ multiplex PCR, while TCRdb's copy carries only in-frame clones and drops some. This repertoire shows 25,000 to 40,000 clones, 65% to 80% found once; its top ten account for 0.5% to 0.8%. The clonotype originates from an adult in good health and CMV-seronegative. Some clones in this sample may be carry-over from other donors' samples. The sample comprised memory CD4+ T cells from blood. The chain couples TRBV12-5 to TRBJ2-5; 7 bases match TRBD2. This CDR3 reads CASGWGGMGETQYF. For the CDR3, the DNA is TGTGCTAGTGGTTGGGGGGGGATGGGAGAGACCCAGTACTTC.